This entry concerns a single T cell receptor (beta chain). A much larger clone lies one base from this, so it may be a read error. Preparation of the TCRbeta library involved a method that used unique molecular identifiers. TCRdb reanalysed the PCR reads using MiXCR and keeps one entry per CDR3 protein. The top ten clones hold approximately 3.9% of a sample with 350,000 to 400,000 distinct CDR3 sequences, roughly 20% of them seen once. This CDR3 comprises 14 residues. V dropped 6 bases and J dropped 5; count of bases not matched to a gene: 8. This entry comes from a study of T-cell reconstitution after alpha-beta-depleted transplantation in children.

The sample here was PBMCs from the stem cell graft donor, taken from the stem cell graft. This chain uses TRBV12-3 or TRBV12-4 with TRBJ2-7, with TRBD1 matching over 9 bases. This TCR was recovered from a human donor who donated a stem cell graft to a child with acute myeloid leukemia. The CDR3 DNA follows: TGTGCCAGCAGGGGACAGGGTTTGGGCCACGAGCAGTACTTC. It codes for CASRGQGLGHEQYF.